This T cell receptor (beta chain) derives from a study of blood T cell repertoires in COVID-19. Study in general: Samples of COVID-19 (acute and convalescent) were obtained from the United States, Italy and Spain. Sources were T cells, B-cell-depleted T cells, or PBMCs; the material itself was cDNA or gDNA.

The authors' processing: Using reference gene primer amplification, nucleated cell counts were estimated. TCRdb's table, derived via immunoSEQ multiplex PCR, lists solely in-frame clones and lacks some. V, J and clone size reflect that table, while D and trimming were determined from the DNA. Counted here are around 100,000 clones, about 87% occurring once; the ten biggest clones make up approximately 15%. Germline V lookup: CDR1 SGHDT, CDR2 YYEEEE. V lost 1 base and J lost 4, with 15 bases in between. CDR3 length equals 15 residues. Input material: peripheral blood. The chain carries TRBV5-6 and TRBJ2-7; D might be TRBD1 (6 bases). This clonotype was obtained from a human donor in a cohort sampled during active COVID-19. The CDR3 protein is CASSLPGHSIYEQYF. CDR3 DNA: TGTGCCAGCAGCTTGCCGGGACACAGTATTTACGAGCAGTACTTC.